The 9 T cell receptor beta chains below were found in one sample sequenced in a study of post-analysis software for immune sequencing data. Study-level findings and limits: The five TRBV segments detected at higher frequency in patients than in controls included TRBV5-6, TRBV5-1 and TRBV20-1.

Unique molecular identifiers were carried by the TCR beta cDNA libraries. TCRdb re-called the PCR reads through MiXCR, storing one row per CDR3 protein. The sample records hundreds of thousands of distinct CDR3 sequences, less than 40% being singletons. The antigens for these receptors are not known. What was sequenced was blood. Receptors originate from a girl aged 5-17 years with multiple sclerosis.

This chain joins TRBV13 and TRBJ1-1; tentatively, D is TRBD1 (6 bases). Germline V gene lookup returns CDR1 PRHDT and CDR2 FYEKMQ (reference sequence). V gave up 4 bases and J gave up 4 bases, with 10 bases separating them. The CDR3 totals 13 residues. The CDR3, as DNA: TGTGCCAGCAGCTACAGGGCTGGCACTGAAGCTTTCTTT. It yields the protein CASSYRAGTEAFF. The full variable domain, completed using reference TRBV13 and TRBJ1-1, is AAGVIQSPRHLIKEKRETATLKCYPIPRHDTVYWYQQGPGQDPQFLISFYEKMQSDKGSIPDRFSAQQFSDYHSELNMSSLELGDSALYFCASSYRAGTEAFFGQGTRLTVV.

V usage is TRBV28 and J usage is TRBJ1-4, with a tentative D call TRBD1 (5 bases). The V gene lost 7 bases and the J gene lost 8 bases, with 17 bases spanning the gap. This CDR3 comprises 14 residues. CDR1 MDHEN and CDR2 SYDVKM come from the germline V gene. Written as DNA, the CDR3 is TGTGCCAGCACCATCCACCGGGACGCAGAAAAACTGTTTTTT. Residues: CASTIHRDAEKLFF.

Notes on this clonotype: A junction end diverges from the germline sequence, so it may reflect a read error. The chain couples TRBV6-5 to TRBJ2-7; D is ambiguous. In germline, CDR1 is MNHEY, CDR2 SVGAGI. CDR3 length equals 14 residues. CDR3 sequence reads: CASRDTGRSYERYF. In nucleotides, the CDR3 is TGTGCCAGCAGAGACACTGGACGGAGTTACGAGCGGTACTTC.

This chain connects TRBV4-1 to TRBJ2-5, with a possible D match to TRBD1 (6 bases). Between the trimmed V and J ends, which lost 0 bases and 5 bases, there was a span of 19 bases. The length of the CDR3 is 17 residues. CDR1 is MGHRA, CDR2 YSYEKL, per germline. In DNA form, the CDR3 reads TGCGCCAGCAGCCAAGAACAGGGCACCAACCCCCGGGAGACCCAGTACTTC. Its translation: CASSQEQGTNPRETQYF.

V is TRBV7-6 and J is TRBJ2-1; TRBD2 matches 7 bases. The CDR3 totals 15 residues. With 5 bases clipped from V and 8 bases from J, the junction kept 12 bases outside the gene matches. In germline, CDR1 is SGHVS, CDR2 FNYEAQ. DNA for the CDR3: TGTGCCAGCAGCACCCTCGGGGGGTTGGGCGATGAGCAGTTCTTC. Translating it yields CASSTLGGLGDEQFF. Supplemented by reference TRBV7-6 and TRBJ2-1, the full variable domain reads GAGVSQSPRYKVTKRGQDVALRCDPISGHVSLYWYRQALGQGPEFLTYFNYEAQQDKSGLPNDRFSAERPEGSISTLTIQRTEQRDSAMYRCASSTLGGLGDEQFFGPGTRLTVL.

This clonotype was counted only a few times. This rearrangement joins TRBV5-1 to TRBJ2-2; D call uncertain. Looked up from germline, CDR1 is SGHRS and CDR2 is YFSETQ. Deletions cut 0 bases from V and 6 bases from J, with 6 bases between. The CDR3 is 13 amino acids. This chain's CDR3 is CASSLGAAGELFF. CDR3 DNA: TGCGCCAGCAGCTTGGGCGCCGCCGGGGAGCTGTTTTTT. The variable domain in full, with the rest retrieved from reference TRBV5-1 and TRBJ2-2, is KAGVTQTPRYLIKTRGQQVTLSCSPISGHRSVSWYQQTPGQGLQFLFEYFSETQRNKGNFPGRFSGRQFSNSRSEMNVSTLELGDSALYLCASSLGAAGELFFGEGSRLTVL.

This clonotype was detected a few times. The J gene is TRBJ2-4, the V gene TRBV12-3 or TRBV12-4, with 9 positions matching TRBD1. The J segment lost 0 bases and the V segment lost 6 bases, leaving 12 bases of the junction unmatched. The CDR3 length is 18 residues. CDR3 DNA sequence: TGTGCCAGCAGCCAACATATGACAGGGGGGTTAGCCAAAAACATTCAGTACTTC. Translation: CASSQHMTGGLAKNIQYF.

J is TRBJ2-7 and V is TRBV7-9; D unresolved. V was trimmed by 1 base and J by 2 bases, leaving 9 bases between them. The CDR3 runs to 14 residues. Per the germline V gene, CDR1 is SEHNR and CDR2 is FQNEAQ (reference sequence). The CDR3 bases are TGTGCCAGCAGCTTAGGTCGGGTTCCCTACGAGCAGTACTTC. Its protein is CASSLGRVPYEQYF.

CDR3 sequence reads: CASRGSHRLNTGELFF. The CDR3 nucleotides read TGCGCCAGCAGGGGTAGTCACAGGCTGAACACCGGGGAGCTGTTTTTT. V and J are TRBV5-1 and TRBJ2-2, with D tentatively TRBD1 (5 bases). Germline CDR1 reads SGHRS; CDR2 reads YFSETQ. This CDR3 has 16 residues. V gave up 5 bases and J gave up 1 base, with 15 bases separating them.